The following is a T cell receptor beta chain sequence with its context. What it binds is unknown. Approximately 10 milliliters was the volume of peripheral blood drawn from each donor. With 2 bases removed from V and 0 bases from J, the gap between germline ends came to 8 bases. CDR1 and CDR2 (germline): PRHDT, FYEKMQ (reference sequence). The CDR3 totals 14 residues. Primers used in a second PCR of roughly 7 to 12 cycles were a sample-barcoded 5' primer and a J-beta primer mix. TCRdb fed the 5' RACE reads into MiXCR, producing one record per CDR3 protein. This sample yields about 680,000 distinct CDR3 sequences, of which around 45% are seen a single time; 30% to 40% belongs to the top ten. The sample comes from a study of blood T cells in healthy people across ages. Study-wide findings and caveats: Since the PBMCs were unsorted, naive and antigen-experienced cells could not be conclusively compared. Observed TCR beta diversity per million T cells went down as age went up. This fall followed a roughly linear course with age. As naive T cell percentage varied, TCR beta diversity correlated strongly with it.

The source of this sequence is a woman aged 55-70 years in good health. The rearrangement joins TRBV13 to TRBJ2-7; D is unclear. The sample comprised blood. CDR3 DNA: TGTGCCAGCAGCTTACCCTCAAACTCCTACGAGCAGTACTTC. This codes for CASSLPSNSYEQYF.